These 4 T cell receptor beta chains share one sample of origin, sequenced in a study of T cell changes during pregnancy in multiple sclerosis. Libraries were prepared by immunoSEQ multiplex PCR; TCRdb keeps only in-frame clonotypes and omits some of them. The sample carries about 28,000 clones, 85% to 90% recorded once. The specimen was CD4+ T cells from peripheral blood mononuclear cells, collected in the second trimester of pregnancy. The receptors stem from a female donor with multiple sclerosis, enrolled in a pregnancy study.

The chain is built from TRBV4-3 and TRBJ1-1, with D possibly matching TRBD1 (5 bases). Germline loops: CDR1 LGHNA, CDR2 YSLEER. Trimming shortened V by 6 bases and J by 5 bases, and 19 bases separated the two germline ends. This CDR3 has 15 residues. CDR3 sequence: CASRNSLGGTTEAFF. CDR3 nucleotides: TGCGCCAGCAGGAACAGTCTGGGGGGAACGACTGAAGCTTTCTTT.

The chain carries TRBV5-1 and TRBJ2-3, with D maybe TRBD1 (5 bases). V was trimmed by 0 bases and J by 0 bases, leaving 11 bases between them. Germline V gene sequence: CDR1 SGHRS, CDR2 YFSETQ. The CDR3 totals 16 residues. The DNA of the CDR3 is TGCGCCAGCAGCTTGGATGGCACAGGAAGCACAGATACGCAGTATTTT. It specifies CASSLDGTGSTDTQYF.

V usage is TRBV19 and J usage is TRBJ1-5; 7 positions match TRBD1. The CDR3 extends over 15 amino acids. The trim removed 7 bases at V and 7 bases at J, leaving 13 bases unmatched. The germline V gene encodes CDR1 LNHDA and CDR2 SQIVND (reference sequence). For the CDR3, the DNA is TGTGCCAGTACTAGGAGAACAGGGGTGGGACAGCCCCAGCATTTT. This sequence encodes CASTRRTGVGQPQHF.

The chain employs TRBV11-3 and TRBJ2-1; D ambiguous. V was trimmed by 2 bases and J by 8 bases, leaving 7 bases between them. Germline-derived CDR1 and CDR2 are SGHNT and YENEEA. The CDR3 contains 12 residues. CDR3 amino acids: CASSLQEHEQFF. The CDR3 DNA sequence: TGTGCCAGCAGCTTACAGGAACATGAGCAGTTCTTC.